This paragraph covers one T cell receptor beta chain sequence. The V gene lost 2 bases and the J gene lost 3 bases, with 16 bases spanning the gap. Germline CDR1 SGHDT, CDR2 YYEEEE. The CDR3 has 16 amino acids. It was with random hexamers that roughly 0.45 to 1 ug RNA was reverse transcribed. TCRdb ran MiXCR on the immunoSEQ multiplex PCR reads and lists one entry per CDR3 protein. The table has about 240,000 distinct CDR3 sequences, 90% to 97% seen once. The data stem from a study of CD8 T cells in Susac syndrome. In blood CD8+ and CD4+ T cells, TCR beta underwent sequencing. The sequence came from a human donor with Susac syndrome. The sequencing input was CD4+ T cells from PBMCs. The gene calls are TRBV5-6 and TRBJ2-3; D is undetermined. The DNA of the CDR3 is TGTGCCAGCAGCTTCCGATCGGGTGTAGGGACAGATACGCAGTATTTT. It translates to CASSFRSGVGTDTQYF.